The 17 T cell receptor beta chains listed next were all sequenced from one sample in a study of shared clonotypes between healthy human individuals. Profiling relied on immunoSEQ multiplex PCR, and the TCRdb table lists in-frame clones only, not all of them. The sample shows about 1 million clones, 65% to 75% of them seen only once. The sequenced sample was memory CD4+ T cells sorted from blood. The sample's subset: CD45RA-negative fraction. The origin of the receptors is a man aged 18-30 years in good health.

A few counts support this clone. The J gene is TRBJ1-2, the V gene TRBV18; 7 bases align to TRBD1. The trim removed 3 bases at V and 5 bases at J, leaving 3 bases unmatched. CDR3 length equals 13 residues. Germline V gene lookup returns CDR1 KGHSH and CDR2 LQKENI. In DNA, the CDR3 is TGTGCCAGCTCACCCGACAGGGTGTATGGCTACACCTTC. It yields the protein CASSPDRVYGYTF.

As for this clone: The sample holds other DNA sequences that translate to the same CDR3. The CDR3 protein is CAWSVRGDLNQPQHF. The CDR3 region has the DNA TGTGCCTGGAGTGTACGGGGCGATCTCAATCAGCCCCAGCATTTT. The chain combines TRBV30 with TRBJ1-5; the D gene is possibly TRBD1 (5 bases). Trimming shortened V by 0 bases and J by 3 bases, and 12 bases separated the two germline ends. Germline CDR1 GTSNPN, CDR2 SVGIG (reference sequence). CDR3 size: 15 residues.

The V gene is TRBV4-1, the J gene TRBJ1-4; D is perhaps TRBD1 (5 bases). Germline V lookup: CDR1 MGHRA, CDR2 YSYEKL. CDR3 size: 17 residues. V was cut by 0 bases and J by 0 bases, with 11 bases left in between. In nucleotides, the CDR3 is TGCGCCAGCAGCCAAGATGAAAGAGGGGCAACTAATGAAAAACTGTTTTTT. Translating it yields CASSQDERGATNEKLFF.

The V and J genes are TRBV5-5 and TRBJ1-6; D uncertain. The CDR3 covers 15 residues. The V gene's germline CDR1 is SGHKS and CDR2 YYEKEE (reference sequence). V lost 1 base to trimming and J lost 4 bases, with 9 bases between them. CDR3 protein: CASSLSEGYNSPLHF. The CDR3 DNA follows: TGTGCCAGCAGCTTGTCAGAGGGATATAATTCACCCCTCCACTTT.

A note on this clone: The identical CDR3 is also encoded by other nucleotide sequences in the sample. This rearrangement joins TRBV6-5 to TRBJ2-6, with D hard to call. The CDR3 has 15 residues. V was clipped by 6 bases and J by 0 bases, with 9 bases between them. CDR1 is MNHEY and CDR2 is SVGAGI in the germline V gene. CDR3 DNA sequence: TGTGCCAGCAGAGACCGCAGCTCTGGGGCCAACGTCCTGACTTTC. As protein: CASRDRSSGANVLTF.

This chain uses TRBV9 with TRBJ2-2; D tentatively reads TRBD1 or TRBD2 (5 bases each). The CDR3 is made up of 16 amino acids. Germline V CDR1 and CDR2: SGDLS, YYNGEE. Trimming shortened V by 3 bases and J by 5 bases, and 17 bases separated the two germline ends. Here the CDR3 reads CASSAGAAPGTGELFF. Here the CDR3 DNA reads TGTGCCAGCAGCGCCGGGGCTGCCCCTGGGACCGGGGAGCTGTTTTTT.

CDR3 loop: CASSWGSGANVLTF. CDR3 nucleotides: TGTGCCAGCAGTTGGGGGTCTGGGGCCAACGTCCTGACTTTC. This chain joins TRBV28 and TRBJ2-6, with D perhaps assigned TRBD1 or TRBD2 (5 bases each). The CDR3 is 14 amino acids. Germline lookup yields CDR1 MDHEN and CDR2 SYDVKM. Trimming removed 4 bases from V and 1 base from J, with 5 bases in between.

This clone was observed many times. The V call is TRBV19, the J call TRBJ2-1; D may be TRBD2 (6 bases). Trimming removed 5 bases from V and 2 bases from J, with 16 bases in between. This CDR3 has 16 amino acids. Germline V gene lookup returns CDR1 LNHDA and CDR2 SQIVND (reference sequence). In DNA form, the CDR3 reads TGTGCCAGTAGTTTTCGGACTACTAAGGCCTACAATGAGCAGTTCTTC. This encodes CASSFRTTKAYNEQFF.

As for this clone: A far larger clone differs by one base, so this is likely a read error. The rearrangement uses TRBV4-1 and TRBJ2-1, with TRBD1 matching over 7 bases. Germline V lookup: CDR1 MGHRA, CDR2 YSYEKL. This CDR3 has 16 amino acids. CDR3 protein: CAGSHDITGAGREQFF. CDR3 sequence (DNA): TGCGCCGGCAGCCATGATATAACAGGGGCAGGACGTGAGCAGTTCTTC.

The chain joins TRBV6-6 to TRBJ1-5; 9 nucleotides match TRBD1. The CDR3 sequence is 15 residues long. CDR1 is MNHNY, CDR2 SVGAGI, per germline (reference sequence). J gave up 7 bases and V 7 bases, and 11 bases lay outside the gene matches. CDR3 nucleotides: TGTGCCAGCAAAAAAGGGGGACAGGGCGAACAGCCCCAGCATTTT. Translated, it gives CASKKGGQGEQPQHF.

The J gene is TRBJ1-2, the V gene TRBV6-5; D is perhaps TRBD1 (5 bases). Germline V lookup: CDR1 MNHEY, CDR2 SVGAGI. V lost 0 bases and J lost 2, with 10 bases in between. The CDR3 is 15 residues long. The CDR3 region has the DNA TGTGCCAGCAGTTACTCAGTAGGGGCCAACTATGGCTACACCTTC. Its protein product is CASSYSVGANYGYTF.

The V gene is TRBV19, the J gene TRBJ2-7, with 10 bases identical to TRBD2. The V and J ends lost 2 bases and 2 bases, in that order; junction bases with no gene match: 9. Germline V gene sequence: CDR1 LNHDA, CDR2 SQIVND (reference sequence). This CDR3 is 17 amino acids long. The CDR3 protein is CASSIPPGLAGAYEQYF. CDR3 in DNA: TGTGCCAGTAGTATACCCCCCGGTCTAGCGGGGGCCTACGAGCAGTACTTC.

CDR3 amino acids: CASSEGTSGSYTQYF. As DNA, the CDR3 is TGTGCCAGCAGTGAAGGGACTAGCGGGAGTTATACGCAGTATTTT. This chain uses TRBV6-1 with TRBJ2-3; 13 nucleotides agree with TRBD2. Germline lookup yields CDR1 MNHNS and CDR2 SASEGT. The V and J ends lost 1 base and 7 bases, in that order; junction bases with no gene match: 2. This CDR3 comprises 15 residues.

The V and J genes are TRBV10-3 and TRBJ2-7; 7 bases are a match to TRBD2. Germline lookup yields CDR1 ENHRY and CDR2 SYGVKD. Trimming cost V 6 bases and J 3 bases; bases outside gene matches: 11. This CDR3 comprises 15 residues. CDR3 coding DNA: TGTGCCATCAGGGGGTTTGGCGGGAGTGTCTACGAGCAGTACTTC. Its translation: CAIRGFGGSVYEQYF.

A few counts support this clone. The V call is TRBV11-2, the J call TRBJ2-4; TRBD2 matches at 12 bases. The germline gives CDR1 SGHAT, CDR2 FQNNGV. The junction had 9 bases not matched to a gene; V was cut back by 2 bases and J by 7 bases. The CDR3 extends over 17 amino acids. The CDR3 sequence is CASSLSLAGGLGNIQYF. The CDR3 DNA reads as TGTGCCAGCAGCTTAAGTCTAGCGGGAGGGCTTGGGAACATTCAGTACTTC.

This chain uses TRBV30 with TRBJ1-6, with D possibly TRBD1 on 5 matching bases. The length of the CDR3 is 12 residues. Germline V CDR1 and CDR2: GTSNPN, SVGIG (reference sequence). Trimming pared 3 bases from V and 11 bases from J, leaving 11 bases between. CDR3 nucleotides: TGTGCCTGGAGCCTTCAGGGTGCACCCCTCCACTTT. Its translation: CAWSLQGAPLHF. Using reference TRBV30 and TRBJ1-6 for the parts outside the CDR3, the full variable domain is SQTIHQWPATLVQPVGSPLSLECTVEGTSNPNLYWYRQAAGRGLQLLFYSVGIGQISSEVPQNLSASRPQDRQFILSSKKLLLSDSGFYLCAWSLQGAPLHFGNGTRLTVT.

The chain couples TRBV5-5 to TRBJ2-1; 7 bases fit TRBD2. Losses at the gene ends were 1 base for V and 7 bases for J; bases not matched to a gene: 5. The CDR3 is made up of 14 amino acids. CDR1 and CDR2 from the germline V gene are SGHKS and YYEKEE (reference sequence). CDR3 coding DNA: TGTGCCAGCAGCTTGAGGCTAGCGGTAAATGAGCAGTTCTTC. Translating gives CASSLRLAVNEQFF.